This T cell receptor (beta chain) was sequenced during a study of blood T cell repertoires in COVID-19. Profiling relied on immunoSEQ multiplex PCR, and the TCRdb table lists in-frame clones only, not all of them. The table has approximately 440,000 clones, roughly 88% seen once. Germline V lookup: CDR1 LNHDA, CDR2 SQIVND (reference sequence). Trimming pared 6 bases from V and 3 bases from J, leaving 24 bases between. This CDR3 comprises 17 residues. This study enrolled people aged roughly 18 to 89 from around 26 US geographic areas. Sequencing was carried out using PBMCs or T cells enriched from blood (not recorded which). The gene calls are TRBV19 and TRBJ2-7; perhaps TRBD2 as D (5 bases). The clonotype was recovered from a man aged 18 to 35 who had recovered from COVID-19. CDR3 loop: CASSPTLRVDLYYEQYF. DNA for the CDR3: TGTGCCAGTAGCCCTACACTGAGGGTTGACCTCTACTACGAGCAGTACTTC.